A selection of T cell receptor beta chains follows, all from one sample in a study of blood T cell repertoires in COVID-19. Data came from immunoSEQ multiplex PCR; TCRdb stores just in-frame clones and leaves some out. The profile shows about 270,000 clones, about 85% of them singletons. The sequenced material came from peripheral blood. These receptors all come from a human donor in a cohort sampled during active COVID-19. Each CDR3 is given with its conserved first and last residue. A D gene is named only where the DNA matches it firmly. Size values are once, few and many counts, or a class for expanded clones, and some rows have none.

clone size: .
J gene: TRBJ1-1
CDR3 length: 15
V gene: TRBV7-3
D gene: .
CDR3 protein: CASKDTGMMNTEAFF
CDR3 DNA: TGTGCCAGCAAGGATACAGGCATGATGAACACTGAAGCTTTCTTT

clone size: .
J gene: TRBJ1-6
CDR3 length: 15
V gene: TRBV11-2
D gene: .
CDR3 protein: CASSLADSYNSPLHF
CDR3 DNA: TGTGCCAGCAGCTTGGCAGATTCCTATAATTCACCCCTCCACTTT

clone size: few
J gene: TRBJ2-7
CDR3 length: 13
V gene: TRBV5-6
D gene: TRBD2
CDR3 protein: CASSPGGNYEQYF
CDR3 DNA: TGTGCCAGCAGCCCGGGGGGGAATTACGAGCAGTACTTC

clone size: once
J gene: TRBJ1-2
CDR3 length: 15
V gene: TRBV3-1/TRBV3-2
D gene: TRBD1
CDR3 protein: CASSQMTGGASGYTF
CDR3 DNA: TGTGCCAGCAGCCAGATGACAGGGGGCGCGAGTGGCTACACCTTC

clone size: .
J gene: TRBJ2-5
CDR3 length: 13
V gene: TRBV7-7
D gene: .
CDR3 protein: CASSASSEETQYF
CDR3 DNA: TGTGCTAGCAGCGCTTCGTCGGAAGAGACCCAGTACTTC

clone size: .
J gene: TRBJ1-5
CDR3 length: 16
V gene: TRBV15
D gene: .
CDR3 protein: CATSRGTGHLNQPQHF
CDR3 DNA: TGTGCCACCAGCAGAGGAACGGGACACCTCAATCAGCCCCAGCATTTT

clone size: .
J gene: TRBJ2-1
CDR3 length: 16
V gene: TRBV7-2
D gene: TRBD2
CDR3 protein: CASSLDGGRSYNEQFF
CDR3 DNA: TGTGCCAGCAGCTTAGATGGCGGGAGGTCCTACAATGAGCAGTTCTTC

clone size: .
J gene: TRBJ2-3
CDR3 length: 14
V gene: TRBV19
D gene: .
CDR3 protein: CASSIGLGTDTQYF
CDR3 DNA: TGTGCCAGTAGTATAGGGCTCGGCACAGATACGCAGTATTTT

clone size: .
J gene: TRBJ1-1
CDR3 length: 14
V gene: TRBV18
D gene: .
CDR3 protein: CASSPTGPNTEAFF
CDR3 DNA: TGTGCCAGCTCACCAACAGGGCCGAACACTGAAGCTTTCTTT

clone size: .
J gene: TRBJ2-7
CDR3 length: 15
V gene: TRBV5-4
D gene: .
CDR3 protein: CASSLDPAVTYEQYF
CDR3 DNA: TGTGCCAGCAGCTTGGATCCAGCGGTGACCTACGAGCAGTACTTC

clone size: once
J gene: TRBJ1-4
CDR3 length: 13
V gene: TRBV30
D gene: TRBD1
CDR3 protein: CAWSQGAREKLFF
CDR3 DNA: TGTGCCTGGAGTCAGGGGGCTCGTGAAAAACTGTTTTTT

clone size: .
J gene: TRBJ2-7
CDR3 length: 15
V gene: TRBV5-1
D gene: TRBD1
CDR3 protein: CASSLNAGGGQGQYF
CDR3 DNA: TGCGCCAGCAGCCTTAATGCAGGGGGCGGCCAGGGTCAGTACTTC

clone size: once
J gene: TRBJ2-3
CDR3 length: 15
V gene: TRBV4-1
D gene: .
CDR3 protein: CASSQGRAGADTQYF
CDR3 DNA: TGCGCCAGCAGCCAAGGGCGGGCCGGCGCAGATACGCAGTATTTT

clone size: few
J gene: TRBJ1-2
CDR3 length: 13
V gene: TRBV5-4
D gene: TRBD1
CDR3 protein: CASSSGQTYGYTF
CDR3 DNA: TGTGCCAGCAGCTCGGGACAGACGTATGGCTACACCTTC

clone size: .
J gene: TRBJ1-2
CDR3 length: 14
V gene: TRBV27
D gene: .
CDR3 protein: CASSGSATRYGYTF
CDR3 DNA: TGTGCCAGCAGTGGAAGTGCCACGAGGTATGGCTACACCTTC

clone size: .
J gene: TRBJ1-2
CDR3 length: 14
V gene: TRBV2
D gene: .
CDR3 protein: CASKVSWADYGYTF
CDR3 DNA: TGTGCCAGCAAGGTGTCCTGGGCCGACTATGGCTACACCTTC

clone size: .
J gene: TRBJ1-4
CDR3 length: 14
V gene: TRBV19
D gene: .
CDR3 protein: CASRLGGGNEKLFF
CDR3 DNA: TGTGCCAGTCGACTAGGGGGGGGTAATGAAAAACTGTTTTTT

clone size: .
J gene: TRBJ2-1
CDR3 length: 20
V gene: TRBV7-8
D gene: TRBD2
CDR3 protein: CASSLARVPSGRMRVDEQFF
CDR3 DNA: TGTGCCAGCAGCTTAGCGCGGGTTCCTAGCGGGAGGATGAGGGTAGATGAGCAGTTCTTC

clone size: once
J gene: TRBJ1-2
CDR3 length: 14
V gene: TRBV7-2
D gene: TRBD1
CDR3 protein: CASSLNRGPYGYTF
CDR3 DNA: TGTGCCAGCAGCTTAAACAGGGGGCCTTATGGCTACACCTTC

clone size: .
J gene: TRBJ2-7
CDR3 length: 15
V gene: TRBV10-2
D gene: TRBD1
CDR3 protein: CASNAGTGGVYEQYF
CDR3 DNA: TGCGCCAGCAATGCCGGGACAGGGGGCGTCTACGAGCAGTACTTC

clone size: once
J gene: TRBJ2-1
CDR3 length: 21
V gene: TRBV28
D gene: TRBD2
CDR3 protein: CASSLDRSRLAGLGSYNEQFF
CDR3 DNA: TGTGCCAGCAGTTTGGACCGATCTCGGCTAGCGGGTTTGGGGTCCTACAATGAGCAGTTCTTC

clone size: .
J gene: TRBJ1-2
CDR3 length: 11
V gene: TRBV29-1
D gene: TRBD1
CDR3 protein: CSATGVYGYTF
CDR3 DNA: TGCAGCGCCACAGGGGTTTATGGCTACACCTTC

clone size: .
J gene: TRBJ2-7
CDR3 length: 13
V gene: TRBV7-9
D gene: .
CDR3 protein: CASSLEGPYEQYF
CDR3 DNA: TGTGCCAGCAGCTTGGAGGGGCCGTACGAGCAGTACTTC

clone size: .
J gene: TRBJ2-1
CDR3 length: 14
V gene: TRBV18
D gene: .
CDR3 protein: CASSREAIYNEQFF
CDR3 DNA: TGTGCCAGCTCACGAGAAGCCATCTACAATGAGCAGTTCTTC

clone size: .
J gene: TRBJ2-5
CDR3 length: 14
V gene: TRBV27
D gene: .
CDR3 protein: CASKGLANQETQYF
CDR3 DNA: TGTGCCAGCAAAGGACTGGCAAATCAAGAGACCCAGTACTTC

clone size: .
J gene: TRBJ1-4
CDR3 length: 18
V gene: TRBV5-1
D gene: .
CDR3 protein: CASSLGVWGQSTNEKLFF
CDR3 DNA: TGCGCCAGCAGCTTGGGTGTGTGGGGCCAATCAACTAATGAAAAACTGTTTTTT

clone size: few
J gene: TRBJ1-2
CDR3 length: 14
V gene: TRBV4-1
D gene: TRBD1
CDR3 protein: CASSQDRDRGGYTF
CDR3 DNA: TGCGCCAGCAGCCAAGATCGGGACAGGGGTGGCTACACCTTC

clone size: once
J gene: TRBJ2-4
CDR3 length: 18
V gene: TRBV28
D gene: TRBD1
CDR3 protein: CASSSPGTGTGTKNIQYF
CDR3 DNA: TGTGCCAGCAGTTCACCCGGGACAGGGACGGGGACCAAAAACATTCAGTACTTC

clone size: few
J gene: TRBJ2-5
CDR3 length: 15
V gene: TRBV9
D gene: TRBD1
CDR3 protein: CASSTIQGGQETQYF
CDR3 DNA: TGTGCCAGCAGCACTATACAGGGGGGCCAAGAGACCCAGTACTTC

clone size: .
J gene: TRBJ2-3
CDR3 length: 17
V gene: TRBV3-1/TRBV3-2
D gene: TRBD2
CDR3 protein: CASSLEGVAGGPDTQYF
CDR3 DNA: TGTGCCAGCAGCCTAGAGGGGGTAGCGGGAGGGCCAGATACGCAGTATTTT

clone size: .
J gene: TRBJ1-2
CDR3 length: 14
V gene: TRBV5-4
D gene: TRBD1
CDR3 protein: CASSLVGQSYGYTF
CDR3 DNA: TGTGCCAGCAGCTTGGTGGGACAGTCCTATGGCTACACCTTC

clone size: .
J gene: TRBJ2-7
CDR3 length: 14
V gene: TRBV9
D gene: TRBD1
CDR3 protein: CASSQRQGAYEQYF
CDR3 DNA: TGTGCCAGCAGCCAACGACAGGGAGCTTACGAGCAGTACTTC

clone size: .
J gene: TRBJ2-4
CDR3 length: 14
V gene: TRBV24-1
D gene: .
CDR3 protein: CATSDSDTKNIQYF
CDR3 DNA: TGTGCCACCAGTGATTCAGATACCAAAAACATTCAGTACTTC

clone size: once
J gene: TRBJ2-2
CDR3 length: 15
V gene: TRBV19
D gene: TRBD1
CDR3 protein: CASRNGDRVSGELFF
CDR3 DNA: TGTGCCAGTAGAAACGGGGACAGGGTTTCCGGGGAGCTGTTTTTT

clone size: .
J gene: TRBJ2-1
CDR3 length: 14
V gene: TRBV5-4
D gene: .
CDR3 protein: CASSFGGRNNEQFF
CDR3 DNA: TGTGCCAGCAGCTTTGGGGGCAGAAACAATGAGCAGTTCTTC

clone size: .
J gene: TRBJ1-1
CDR3 length: 14
V gene: TRBV7-6
D gene: .
CDR3 protein: CASSLSLSNTEAFF
CDR3 DNA: TGTGCCAGCAGCTTATCCCTGTCGAACACTGAAGCTTTCTTT

clone size: once
J gene: TRBJ1-1
CDR3 length: 13
V gene: TRBV6-2/TRBV6-3
D gene: .
CDR3 protein: CASSSVLSSEAFF
CDR3 DNA: TGTGCCAGCAGCTCGGTTTTATCGAGTGAAGCTTTCTTT